This entry is about one TCR beta chain. V lost 2 bases and J lost 3, with 5 bases in between. Germline loops: CDR1 SGHRS, CDR2 YFSETQ. CDR3 length: 13 amino acids. These data originate in a study of blood T cell repertoires in COVID-19. Study as a whole: Samples taken during acute and convalescent COVID-19 were collected in the United States, Italy and Spain. Sources were T cells, B-cell-depleted T cells, or PBMCs; the material itself was cDNA or gDNA.

Authors' analysis steps: Amplifying reference gene primers gave estimates of nucleated cell counts. The table came from immunoSEQ multiplex PCR; TCRdb's copy has only in-frame clones and leaves some out. The V and J calls and clone size come from that table; D and trimming were worked out from the DNA. This table has roughly 250,000 clones, just under 85% appearing once. The chain couples TRBV5-1 to TRBJ1-4, with no clear D. The source is an elderly woman with acute or convalescent COVID-19. Material for sequencing was peripheral blood. The CDR3 sequence: CASSFGANEKLFF. The CDR3 DNA is TGCGCCAGCAGCTTCGGGGCTAATGAAAAACTGTTTTTT.